The present T cell receptor (beta chain) was sequenced within a study of CD8+ T cells in alopecia areata. Looking at the study overall: Tofacitinib ran for 6 to 18 months before 6 months off drug. The study, taken as a whole, reports: Because one nonresponder was included, the link of baseline CD8+ expansion to response is considered uncertain.

Isolated RNA was reverse transcribed into cDNA used as the sequencing template. TCRdb's copy holds only in-frame clones and misses some; the assay was immunoSEQ multiplex PCR. The profile covers 100,000 to 140,000 clones, with around 84% appearing a single time and around a quarter taken by the ten largest. With respect to this clone: Its antigen is undetermined.

Treatment indicated: oral pan-JAK inhibitor, 5-10 mg twice daily. CDR1 and CDR2 from the germline V gene are SGDLS and YYNGEE. The ends were cut back, 2 bases at V and 9 bases at J, with 9 bases in the middle. The CDR3 runs 12 residues. The rearrangement uses TRBV9 and TRBJ2-1, with D perhaps assigned TRBD1 or TRBD2 (6 bases each). This TCR came from a human donor with alopecia areata. The sample here was CD8+ T cells sorted from blood, taken at week 24, from a patient treated with tofacitinib. The CDR3, as DNA: TGTGCCAGCAGCGTCGGGGGCAGTGAGCAGTTCTTC. It translates to CASSVGGSEQFF. Supplemented by reference TRBV9 and TRBJ2-1, the full variable domain reads DSGVTQTPKHLITATGQRVTLRCSPRSGDLSVYWYQQSLDQGLQFLIQYYNGEERAKGNILERFSAQQFPDLHSELNLSSLELGDSALYFCASSVGGSEQFFGPGTRLTVL.